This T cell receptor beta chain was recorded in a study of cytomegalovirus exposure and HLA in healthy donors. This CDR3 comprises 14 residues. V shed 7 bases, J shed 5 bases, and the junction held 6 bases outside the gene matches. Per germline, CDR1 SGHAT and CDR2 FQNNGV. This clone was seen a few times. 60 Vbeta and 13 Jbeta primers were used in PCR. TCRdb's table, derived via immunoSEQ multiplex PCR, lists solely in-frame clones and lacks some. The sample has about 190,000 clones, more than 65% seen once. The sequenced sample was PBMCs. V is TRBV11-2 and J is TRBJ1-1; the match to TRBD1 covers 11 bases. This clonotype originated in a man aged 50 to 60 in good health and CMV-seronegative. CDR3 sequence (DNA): TGTGCCAGCAAGACCGGGACAGGGGGAACTGAAGCTTTCTTT. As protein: CASKTGTGGTEAFF.